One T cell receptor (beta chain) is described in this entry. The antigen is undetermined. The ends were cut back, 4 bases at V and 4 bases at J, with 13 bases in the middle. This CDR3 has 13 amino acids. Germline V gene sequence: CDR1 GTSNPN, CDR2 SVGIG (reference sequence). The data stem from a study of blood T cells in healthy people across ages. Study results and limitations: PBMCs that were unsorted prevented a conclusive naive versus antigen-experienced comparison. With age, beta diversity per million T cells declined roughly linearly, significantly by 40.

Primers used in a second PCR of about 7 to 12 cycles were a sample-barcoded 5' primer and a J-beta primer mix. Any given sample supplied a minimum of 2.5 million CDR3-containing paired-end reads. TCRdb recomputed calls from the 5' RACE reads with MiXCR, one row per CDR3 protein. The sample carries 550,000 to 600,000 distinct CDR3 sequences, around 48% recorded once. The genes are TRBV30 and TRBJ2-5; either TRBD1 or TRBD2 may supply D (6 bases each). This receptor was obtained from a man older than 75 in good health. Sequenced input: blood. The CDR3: CAWMTRGGETQYF. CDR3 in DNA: TGTGCCTGGATGACCAGGGGAGGAGAGACCCAGTACTTC.